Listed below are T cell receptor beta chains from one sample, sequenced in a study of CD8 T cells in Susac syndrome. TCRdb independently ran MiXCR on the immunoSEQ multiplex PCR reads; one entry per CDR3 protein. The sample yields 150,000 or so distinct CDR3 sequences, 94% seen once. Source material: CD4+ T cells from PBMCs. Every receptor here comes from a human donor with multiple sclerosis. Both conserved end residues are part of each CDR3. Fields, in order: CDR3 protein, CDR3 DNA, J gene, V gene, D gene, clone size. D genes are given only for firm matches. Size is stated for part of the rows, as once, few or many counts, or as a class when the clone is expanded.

CDR3aa: CAWSRTDTQYF; CDR3nt: TGTGCCTGGAGCAGAACAGATACGCAGTATTTT; j_gene: TRBJ2-3; v_gene: TRBV30; d_gene: -; abundance: -
CDR3aa: CASSQAHTAGGQGYTF; CDR3nt: TGTGCCAGCAGCCAAGCCCACACGGCTGGGGGCCAGGGCTACACCTTC; j_gene: TRBJ1-2; v_gene: TRBV4-2; d_gene: -; abundance: once
CDR3aa: CASSQEGRTSGSLSSYEQYF; CDR3nt: TGTGCCAGCAGCCAAGAGGGGAGGACTAGCGGGAGCTTAAGCTCCTACGAGCAGTACTTC; j_gene: TRBJ2-7; v_gene: TRBV3-1; d_gene: TRBD2; abundance: -
CDR3aa: CSVKTEAYGYTF; CDR3nt: TGCAGCGTCAAGACGGAAGCTTATGGCTACACCTTC; j_gene: TRBJ1-2; v_gene: TRBV29-1; d_gene: -; abundance: -
CDR3aa: CASSLEASQPQHF; CDR3nt: TGTGCCAGCAGCCTCGAAGCTAGCCAGCCCCAGCATTTT; j_gene: TRBJ1-5; v_gene: TRBV3-1; d_gene: -; abundance: -
CDR3aa: CASTTAGAQHF; CDR3nt: TGTGCCAGTACTACGGCGGGGGCCCAGCATTTT; j_gene: TRBJ1-5; v_gene: TRBV19; d_gene: -; abundance: -
CDR3aa: CSAPRVSSTDTQYF; CDR3nt: TGCAGTGCTCCTAGGGTGTCTAGCACAGATACGCAGTATTTT; j_gene: TRBJ2-3; v_gene: TRBV20-1; d_gene: -; abundance: -
CDR3aa: CASSLHATGANVLTF; CDR3nt: TGTGCCAGCAGCTTACACGCCACTGGGGCCAACGTCCTGACTTTC; j_gene: TRBJ2-6; v_gene: TRBV7-9; d_gene: -; abundance: -
CDR3aa: CASSAHPGGAQETQYF; CDR3nt: TGTGCCAGCAGCGCTCATCCGGGGGGGGCCCAAGAGACCCAGTACTTC; j_gene: TRBJ2-5; v_gene: TRBV7-8; d_gene: TRBD2; abundance: -
CDR3aa: CAWSAPGQGEYEQYF; CDR3nt: TGTGCCTGGAGTGCTCCGGGACAGGGGGAATACGAGCAGTACTTC; j_gene: TRBJ2-7; v_gene: TRBV30; d_gene: TRBD1; abundance: -
CDR3aa: CASSPRTHTDAFF; CDR3nt: TGTGCCAGCAGCCCTCGGACCCACACGGACGCTTTCTTT; j_gene: TRBJ1-1; v_gene: TRBV13; d_gene: -; abundance: -
CDR3aa: CASSLGGAGGQPQHF; CDR3nt: TGTGCCAGCAGCTTAGGGGGTGCAGGGGGGCAGCCCCAGCATTTT; j_gene: TRBJ1-5; v_gene: TRBV7-2; d_gene: TRBD1; abundance: -
CDR3aa: CASSLAVIDNYGYTF; CDR3nt: TGTGCCAGCAGCTTGGCCGTGATAGACAACTATGGCTACACCTTC; j_gene: TRBJ1-2; v_gene: TRBV5-6; d_gene: -; abundance: -
CDR3aa: CASSQDSNQGQPQHF; CDR3nt: TGTGCCAGCAGCCAAGATTCGAACCAGGGGCAGCCCCAGCATTTT; j_gene: TRBJ1-5; v_gene: TRBV3-1; d_gene: -; abundance: -
CDR3aa: CASSESWGSYGYTF; CDR3nt: TGTGCCAGCAGTGAATCTTGGGGCAGCTATGGCTACACCTTC; j_gene: TRBJ1-2; v_gene: TRBV25-1; d_gene: -; abundance: -
CDR3aa: CASSQDKETQYF; CDR3nt: TGTGCCAGCAGCCAAGACAAAGAGACCCAGTACTTC; j_gene: TRBJ2-5; v_gene: TRBV3-1; d_gene: -; abundance: -
CDR3aa: CASSPDRGQRDTQYF; CDR3nt: TGTGCCAGCAGCCCAGACAGGGGGCAGCGAGATACGCAGTATTTT; j_gene: TRBJ2-3; v_gene: TRBV7-2; d_gene: TRBD1; abundance: -
CDR3aa: CASTTTGGGRETQYF; CDR3nt: TGTGCCAGCACTACCACAGGTGGGGGGCGAGAGACCCAGTACTTC; j_gene: TRBJ2-5; v_gene: TRBV6-5; d_gene: -; abundance: -
CDR3aa: CASSYNLGYQSSYEQYF; CDR3nt: TGTGCCAGCAGTTATAACCTGGGATACCAGAGCTCCTACGAGCAGTACTTC; j_gene: TRBJ2-7; v_gene: TRBV6-2/TRBV6-3; d_gene: -; abundance: -
CDR3aa: CSASGGRDYGYTF; CDR3nt: TGCAGCGCATCCGGGGGACGAGACTATGGCTACACCTTC; j_gene: TRBJ1-2; v_gene: TRBV29-1; d_gene: -; abundance: -
CDR3aa: CASSPGSADTQYF; CDR3nt: TGTGCCAGCTCACCAGGGTCGGCAGATACGCAGTATTTT; j_gene: TRBJ2-3; v_gene: TRBV18; d_gene: -; abundance: -
CDR3aa: CASSFQETQYF; CDR3nt: TGTGCCAGCAGCTTCCAAGAGACCCAGTACTTC; j_gene: TRBJ2-5; v_gene: TRBV5-4; d_gene: -; abundance: many
CDR3aa: CASSAWTLGANVLTF; CDR3nt: TGCGCCAGCAGCGCATGGACGCTGGGGGCCAACGTCCTGACTTTC; j_gene: TRBJ2-6; v_gene: TRBV5-1; d_gene: -; abundance: -
CDR3aa: CASSQESQGVYSGANVLTF; CDR3nt: TGTGCCAGCAGCCAAGAAAGTCAGGGGGTCTACTCTGGGGCCAACGTCCTGACTTTC; j_gene: TRBJ2-6; v_gene: TRBV3-1; d_gene: TRBD1; abundance: -
CDR3aa: CASQGLGQAETDTQYF; CDR3nt: TGTGCCAGCCAAGGCCTGGGACAGGCCGAAACAGATACGCAGTATTTT; j_gene: TRBJ2-3; v_gene: TRBV7-9; d_gene: TRBD1; abundance: once
CDR3aa: CSVLPGVETQYF; CDR3nt: TGCAGCGTTCTTCCAGGGGTAGAGACCCAGTACTTC; j_gene: TRBJ2-5; v_gene: TRBV29-1; d_gene: -; abundance: -